The 26 T cell receptor beta chains below come from one sample, sequenced in a study of post-analysis software for immune sequencing data. Overall study results and limits: Relative to controls, patients had several TRBV segments at higher frequency, with TRBV5-6, TRBV5-1 and TRBV20-1 among these.

Their recognized antigens are unknown. Every TCR beta cDNA library bore unique molecular identifiers. TCRdb redid the calling of the PCR reads with MiXCR, one entry per CDR3 protein. The repertoire has a few hundred thousand distinct CDR3 sequences, 36% of them found once; the top ten carry approximately 4.6%. Source material: blood. The origin of the receptors is a girl between 10 and 17 years old with multiple sclerosis.

The sample holds many counts of this clonotype. The junction shows a germline mismatch at one end, possibly a read error. This chain uses TRBV6-1 with TRBJ2-5; unclear D gene. CDR1 is MNHNS, CDR2 SASEGT, per germline. There are 9 residues in the CDR3. The CDR3 DNA is TGCGGCCTTGGGGAGACCCAGTACTTC. Protein product: CGLGETQYF.

To note about this clonotype: With a much larger clone just one base away, this may be a read error. The chain is built from TRBV9 and TRBJ1-2; possible D gene TRBD1, 6 bases. V was clipped by 4 bases and J by 7 bases, with 26 bases between them. The CDR3 extends over 17 amino acids. Germline CDR1 SGDLS, CDR2 YYNGEE. CDR3 sequence reads: CASSTSVERTVARGYTF. The CDR3 DNA is TGTGCCAGCAGCACCTCGGTGGAAAGGACAGTCGCGCGTGGCTACACCTTC.

The V gene is TRBV9, the J gene TRBJ1-2; weak D call: TRBD1 (6 bases). Germline CDR1 reads SGDLS; CDR2 reads YYNGEE. Trimming stripped 4 bases from V and 5 bases from J, with 15 bases between. The CDR3 sequence is 14 residues long. The CDR3 protein is CASSPRTETYGYTF. The CDR3 DNA reads as TGTGCCAGCAGCCCGCGGACAGAAACATATGGCTACACCTTC.

This clonotype occurred many times. The chain has TRBV20-1 and TRBJ2-1; D is uncertain. The germline gives CDR1 DFQATT, CDR2 SNEGSKA (reference sequence). The CDR3 runs to 12 residues. Trimming stripped 4 bases from V and 7 bases from J, with 11 bases between. CDR3 residues: CSAKSSGNEQFF. In DNA form, the CDR3 reads TGCAGTGCTAAATCCTCCGGGAATGAGCAGTTCTTC.

A note on this clonotype: This may come from a read error, since a much larger clone is one base off. The V call is TRBV4-1, the J call TRBJ2-5; perhaps D is TRBD1 or TRBD2 (5 bases each). The CDR3 is made up of 17 amino acids. Trimming left V 3 bases short and J 11 bases short, with 28 bases between. Per the germline V gene, CDR1 is MGHRA and CDR2 is YSYEKL. For the CDR3, the DNA is TGCGCCAGCAGCCAGGCCGGGGCTCCGGGGTTTGGCGATGAGCAGTACTTC. It is translated as CASSQAGAPGFGDEQYF.

This clonotype was seen more than once but under ten times. V and J are TRBV21-1 and TRBJ2-4. TRBV21-1 is reported as a pseudogene. The CDR3 contains 16 residues. The CDR3 bases are TGTGCCAGCAGCAGAGCCAGCCTCAGGTCCAAAAACATTCAGTACTTC. Residues: CASSRASLRSKNIQYF.

This clonotype was seen only a few times. The J gene is TRBJ2-6, the V gene TRBV7-3, with 12 bases that match TRBD1. From germline, CDR1 is SGHTA and CDR2 FQGTGA. Trimming took 6 bases from V and 4 from J; bases not matched to a gene: 16. This CDR3 has 20 amino acids. The DNA of the CDR3 is TGTGCCAGCAGACCCTACCCACAGGGACAGGGGGCGTCGGGGGCCAACGTCCTGACTTTC. It codes for CASRPYPQGQGASGANVLTF.

The CDR3 here is CASSQSGTGLDYGYTF. As DNA, the CDR3 is TGTGCCAGCAGTCAATCCGGGACAGGGTTAGACTATGGCTACACCTTC. V and J are TRBV7-3 and TRBJ1-2; 9 nucleotides match TRBD1. Germline V gene data show CDR1 as SGHTA and CDR2 as FQGTGA. The CDR3 is made up of 16 amino acids. V shed 6 bases, J shed 3 bases, and the junction held 11 bases outside the gene matches.

On this clonotype: A much bigger clone sits one base away, suggesting this may be a read error. V usage is TRBV20-1 and J usage is TRBJ2-1, with D uncertain. The CDR3 totals 14 residues. Between the trimmed V and J ends, which lost 1 base and 3 bases, there was a span of 10 bases. Per the germline V gene, CDR1 is DFQATT and CDR2 is SNEGSKA (reference sequence). The CDR3, as DNA: TGCAGTGCTAGAGGTCTAACTTACTACAATGAGCAGTTCTTC. Residues: CSARGLTYYNEQFF.

V is TRBV7-9 and J is TRBJ1-5; a weak D match, TRBD1 (5 bases). This CDR3 has 15 residues. The germline gives CDR1 SEHNR, CDR2 FQNEAQ (reference sequence). The V end lost 2 bases, the J end lost 4 bases, and 12 bases lay between the germline ends. The CDR3 DNA is TGTGCCAGCAGCTTAATCGGGCGGGGGAATCAGCCCCAGCATTTT. Translating it yields CASSLIGRGNQPQHF.

On this clonotype: One base away lies a much larger clone, so this may be a sequencing read error. The chain links TRBV6-1 to TRBJ1-4; 7 nucleotides agree with TRBD1. The CDR3 length is 14 residues. The V gene's germline CDR1 is MNHNS and CDR2 SASEGT. CDR3 residues: CASSKGATGEKRFF. The CDR3 bases are TGTGCCAGCAGTAAGGGGGCCACCGGAGAAAAACGGTTTTTT.

The V and J genes are TRBV29-1 and TRBJ2-1; D possibly corresponds to TRBD2 (6 bases). V lost 4 bases and J 0 bases, leaving 16 bases between the germline ends. The V gene's germline CDR1 is SQVTM and CDR2 ANQGSEA. This CDR3 has 16 residues. Here the CDR3 DNA reads TGCAGCGTTGTTTCAGTAGCGGTAAACTCCTACAATGAGCAGTTCTTC. Translation gives CSVVSVAVNSYNEQFF.

With regard to this clonotype: One end of the junction fails to match germline, which may point to a read error. The rearrangement uses TRBV7-2 and TRBJ2-7, with D possibly TRBD2 on 5 matching bases. The CDR3 length is 16 residues. Germline-derived CDR1 and CDR2 are SGHTA and FQGNSA. The CDR3 nucleotides are TGTGCCAGCAACTTAGCGCCTCCGGACTTGACCTACGAGCAGTACTTC. Translated: CASNLAPPDLTYEQYF.

This clonotype came up many times. The chain carries TRBV5-1 and TRBJ1-2; the match to TRBD1 covers 8 bases. J gave up 5 bases and V 4 bases, and 10 bases lay outside the gene matches. The V gene's germline CDR1 is SGHRS and CDR2 YFSETQ. The CDR3 loop spans 15 amino acids. The CDR3 DNA follows: TGCGCCAGCAGCCCGGGACAGGACCGGGTATATGGCTACACCTTC. Its translation is CASSPGQDRVYGYTF.

About this clonotype: A read error is possible here, since a much larger clone lies one base away. V usage is TRBV29-1 and J usage is TRBJ1-1; D perhaps matches TRBD1 (5 bases). CDR3 length: 14 amino acids. The germline CDR1 and CDR2 sequences are SQVTM and ANQGSEA. The DNA of the CDR3 is TGCAGCGTTGAGTATCGGGGGGGTGGAACTGATGCTTTCTTT. It yields the protein CSVEYRGGGTDAFF.

This clonotype has a count of ten or more. This chain links TRBV10-3 with TRBJ2-3, with D perhaps matching TRBD2 (6 bases). This CDR3 is built from 14 residues. Deletions cut 4 bases from V and 0 bases from J, with 8 bases between. CDR1 and CDR2 (germline): ENHRY, SYGVKD. CDR3 DNA: TGTGCCATCAGTGCGGGACTGAGCACAGATACGCAGTATTTT. It yields the protein CAISAGLSTDTQYF.

Many counts were recorded for this clonotype. The V call is TRBV9, the J call TRBJ2-3; no firm D call. V lost 3 bases and J lost 4, with 3 bases in between. The CDR3 extends over 11 amino acids. The germline gives CDR1 SGDLS, CDR2 YYNGEE. The CDR3 sequence: CASSAADTQYF. The CDR3 coding sequence is TGTGCCAGCAGCGCGGCAGATACGCAGTATTTT.

The genes are TRBV7-3 and TRBJ2-1; TRBD2 matches 7 bases. The ends lost 3 bases at V and 5 bases at J; junction bases unmatched: 10. Germline CDR1 SGHTA, CDR2 FQGTGA. The length of the CDR3 is 16 residues. The CDR3 reads CASSLWASGGDNEQFF. CDR3 sequence (DNA): TGTGCCAGCAGCTTGTGGGCTAGCGGAGGCGACAATGAGCAGTTCTTC.

This clonotype showed up many times. The rearrangement uses TRBV29-1 and TRBJ1-2; TRBD1 matches 7 bases. In germline, CDR1 is SQVTM, CDR2 ANQGSEA. The CDR3 is 16 residues long. Losses at the gene ends were 1 base for V and 2 bases for J; bases not matched to a gene: 10. The CDR3: CSVEVFPGQINYGYTF. For the CDR3, the DNA is TGCAGCGTTGAAGTTTTCCCGGGACAGATAAACTATGGCTACACCTTC.

This clonotype was counted at least ten times. The chain carries TRBV9 and TRBJ1-1; D is ambiguous. The V end was cut by 0 bases, the J end by 4 bases, with 7 bases between. The CDR3 is made up of 13 amino acids. Per germline, CDR1 SGDLS and CDR2 YYNGEE. For the CDR3, the DNA is TGTGCCAGCAGCGTAGGAGTGCTCACTGAAGCTTTCTTT. Translating gives CASSVGVLTEAFF. The full variable domain, in which reference TRBV9 and TRBJ1-1 provide the parts outside the CDR3, is DSGVTQTPKHLITATGQRVTLRCSPRSGDLSVYWYQQSLDQGLQFLIQYYNGEERAKGNILERFSAQQFPDLHSELNLSSLELGDSALYFCASSVGVLTEAFFGQGTRLTVV.

Comment on this clonotype: It may be a read error: a sequence one base away is much more abundant. The chain recombines TRBV5-6 with TRBJ2-5; D tentatively fits TRBD1 or TRBD2 (7 bases each). From germline, CDR1 is SGHDT and CDR2 YYEEEE. The CDR3 length is 16 residues. The CDR3 DNA reads as TGTGCCAGCAGCTTGGGAACGACAGGGAGGGGAGAGACCCAGGACTTC. It translates to CASSLGTTGRGETQDF.

Worth noting for this clonotype: Since a much larger clone is just one base distant, this may be a read error. The chain combines TRBV5-1 with TRBJ2-4; D assignment may be TRBD1 or TRBD2 (5 bases each). The DNA end is more similar to TRBJ2-5, so the J call may be wrong. CDR1 SGHRS and CDR2 YFSETQ come from the germline V gene. The CDR3 has 15 amino acids. CDR3 sequence: CASSPRDVFRGTQYF. Here the CDR3 DNA reads TGCGCCAGCAGCCCCCGGGACGTCTTTCGGGGGACCCAGTACTTC.

In its sample, this clonotype was seen many times. The chain couples TRBV7-2 to TRBJ1-2; the match to TRBD1 covers 10 bases. The CDR3 loop spans 17 amino acids. V gave up 1 base and J gave up 6 bases; unmatched junction bases: 11. Germline values: CDR1 SGHTA, CDR2 FQGNSA. The CDR3 nucleotides read TGTGCCAGCAGCTTAGGGCGGACAGGGGGACTCAGGGATGGCTACACCTTC. Encoded protein: CASSLGRTGGLRDGYTF.

At least ten counts were recorded for this clonotype. The rearrangement joins TRBV29-1 to TRBJ1-2; D is unclear. V was cut by 7 bases and J by 4 bases, with 13 bases left in between. CDR3 length: 12 residues. Germline assignment: CDR1 SQVTM and CDR2 ANQGSEA. CDR3 sequence (DNA): TGCAGCGCCGAATTGGGGAGCTATGGCTACACCTTC. It translates to CSAELGSYGYTF.

With regard to this clonotype: A read error may be the cause here, since a much bigger clone is one base away. The chain employs TRBV11-2 and TRBJ2-3, with D perhaps matching TRBD1 or TRBD2 (5 bases each). Germline V gives CDR1 SGHAT, CDR2 FQNNGV. The CDR3 loop spans 16 amino acids. CDR3 amino acids: CASSLEPGNPTGTQYF. The CDR3 DNA reads as TGTGCCAGCAGCTTAGAGCCCGGGAACCCCACAGGTACGCAGTATTTT.

This clonotype was picked up many times. The CDR3 sequence is CSASQAGTYEQYF. The CDR3 nucleotides read TGCAGTGCCTCCCAGGCCGGCACCTACGAGCAGTACTTC. The chain recombines TRBV20-1 with TRBJ2-7; D is unclear. The ends were cut back, 6 bases at V and 2 bases at J, with 14 bases in the middle. The length of the CDR3 is 13 residues. Germline V gives CDR1 DFQATT, CDR2 SNEGSKA (reference sequence).